This is a list of T cell receptor beta chains from one sample in a study of monozygotic twins with inflammatory bowel disease. TCRdb re-called the 5' RACE reads and gives one entry per CDR3 protein, without DNA. Recorded for this sample: roughly 170,000 distinct CDR3 sequences. What was sequenced was blood. The receptors derive from a human donor with ulcerative colitis or Crohn's disease, or a healthy co-twin of an affected twin (not recorded which). Both conserved end residues are part of each CDR3.

14 TRBJ1-1 TRBV7-9 CASTPRVGGTEAFF
12 TRBJ2-4 TRBV28 CASSPSTNIQYF
15 TRBJ1-1 TRBV6-2/TRBV6-3 CASSPPGRLNTEAFF
17 TRBJ2-6 TRBV6-2/TRBV6-3 CASTLRREGVGANVLTF
16 TRBJ2-7 TRBV5-6 CASSFGLAGGPDEQYF
13 TRBJ2-3 TRBV10-3 CAGGTGFEDTQYF
16 TRBJ1-3 TRBV5-6 CASSLLEAGTGNTIYF
17 TRBJ1-5 TRBV5-1 CASSPGSGGGDNQPQHF
13 TRBJ1-1 TRBV7-3 CASSLAYRTEAFF
14 TRBJ2-2 TRBV5-1 CASSLGHFTGELFF
16 TRBJ2-3 TRBV12-3/TRBV12-4 CASRRGTGLGTDTQYF
15 TRBJ2-6 TRBV12-3/TRBV12-4 CASSFRGSGANVLTF
15 TRBJ1-3 TRBV20-1 CSAGRRLSSGNTIYF
13 TRBJ1-1 TRBV11-3 CASSQNWGLDAFF
15 TRBJ2-3 TRBV5-5 CASSSLRGETDTQYF
14 TRBJ2-7 TRBV27 CASSSGLSGWEQYF
13 TRBJ2-5 TRBV10-3 CAIRPGSQETQDF
14 TRBJ1-1 TRBV15 CATSRYLKDVEAFF
16 TRBJ2-1 TRBV6-2/TRBV6-3 CASSYSGGHLVNEQFF
17 TRBJ1-5 TRBV19 CASSIHKFRDSNQPQHF
12 TRBJ1-5 TRBV28 CASSLTDQPQHF
18 TRBJ1-3 TRBV4-2 CASSQDSLGAGSGNTIYF
13 TRBJ2-2 TRBV20-1 CSARDLGSRELFF
16 TRBJ2-3 TRBV9 CASSVLAGTSTDTQYF
13 TRBJ2-1 TRBV20-1 CSLERGKKNEQFF
15 TRBJ2-6 TRBV9 CASSHLGDGANVLTF
14 TRBJ1-1 TRBV5-5 CASSSPDSNTEAFF
15 TRBJ1-4 TRBV18 CASSPPMGRLQKLFF
12 TRBJ1-1 TRBV6-5 CASSYSVGSAFF
13 TRBJ1-1 TRBV27 CASQIGGNTEAFF
15 TRBJ1-5 TRBV6-2/TRBV6-3 CASSYTGLGDQPQHF
13 TRBJ2-1 TRBV6-5 CASSPVAENEQFF
15 TRBJ2-1 TRBV18 CASSPPSQGRNEQFF
14 TRBJ2-3 TRBV27 CASSYGWSTDTQYF
17 TRBJ1-5 TRBV21-1 CASSNLTDSHLGKPQHF
15 TRBJ2-3 TRBV11-2 CASSPWAGMADTQYF
14 TRBJ2-7 TRBV27 CASHGLAGVREQYF
13 TRBJ2-5 TRBV20-1 CSASQGFQETQYF
14 TRBJ1-2 TRBV20-1 CSARAGTGLGGYTF
16 TRBJ2-1 TRBV5-1 CASSLNGDPSYNEQFF
17 TRBJ1-6 TRBV7-8 CASSLQGVSSYNSPLHF
15 TRBJ1-1 TRBV5-4 CASSVARGSSTEAFF
18 TRBJ2-2 TRBV6-5 CASSYLADRTGGFGELFF
15 TRBJ2-1 TRBV5-5 CASSLEAALYNEQFF
11 TRBJ2-7 TRBV6-5 CASSHVGEQYF
15 TRBJ2-7 TRBV29-1 CSVGRLAGVSYEQYF
15 TRBJ1-1 TRBV12-3/TRBV12-4 CASSSLRQGGTEAFF
11 TRBJ1-2 TRBV6-6 CASRDDRPFTF
14 TRBJ1-5 TRBV29-1 CSARVGNSNQPQHF
14 TRBJ2-7 TRBV7-6 CASSSGTGVGEQYF
15 TRBJ2-1 TRBV7-3 CASSFSGRPHNEQFF
15 TRBJ1-1 TRBV18 CASSPSKQGSTEAFF
15 TRBJ2-3 TRBV28 CASSPPAGGTDTQYF
13 TRBJ1-2 TRBV7-9 CASSLAGGNGYTF
18 TRBJ2-5 TRBV5-1 CASSLADGLRMIQETQYF
11 TRBJ1-1 TRBV19 CASSMGTEASF
13 TRBJ2-5 TRBV5-4 CASSLFGGEAQYF
15 TRBJ2-4 TRBV20-1 CSAPTGDGGKNIQYF